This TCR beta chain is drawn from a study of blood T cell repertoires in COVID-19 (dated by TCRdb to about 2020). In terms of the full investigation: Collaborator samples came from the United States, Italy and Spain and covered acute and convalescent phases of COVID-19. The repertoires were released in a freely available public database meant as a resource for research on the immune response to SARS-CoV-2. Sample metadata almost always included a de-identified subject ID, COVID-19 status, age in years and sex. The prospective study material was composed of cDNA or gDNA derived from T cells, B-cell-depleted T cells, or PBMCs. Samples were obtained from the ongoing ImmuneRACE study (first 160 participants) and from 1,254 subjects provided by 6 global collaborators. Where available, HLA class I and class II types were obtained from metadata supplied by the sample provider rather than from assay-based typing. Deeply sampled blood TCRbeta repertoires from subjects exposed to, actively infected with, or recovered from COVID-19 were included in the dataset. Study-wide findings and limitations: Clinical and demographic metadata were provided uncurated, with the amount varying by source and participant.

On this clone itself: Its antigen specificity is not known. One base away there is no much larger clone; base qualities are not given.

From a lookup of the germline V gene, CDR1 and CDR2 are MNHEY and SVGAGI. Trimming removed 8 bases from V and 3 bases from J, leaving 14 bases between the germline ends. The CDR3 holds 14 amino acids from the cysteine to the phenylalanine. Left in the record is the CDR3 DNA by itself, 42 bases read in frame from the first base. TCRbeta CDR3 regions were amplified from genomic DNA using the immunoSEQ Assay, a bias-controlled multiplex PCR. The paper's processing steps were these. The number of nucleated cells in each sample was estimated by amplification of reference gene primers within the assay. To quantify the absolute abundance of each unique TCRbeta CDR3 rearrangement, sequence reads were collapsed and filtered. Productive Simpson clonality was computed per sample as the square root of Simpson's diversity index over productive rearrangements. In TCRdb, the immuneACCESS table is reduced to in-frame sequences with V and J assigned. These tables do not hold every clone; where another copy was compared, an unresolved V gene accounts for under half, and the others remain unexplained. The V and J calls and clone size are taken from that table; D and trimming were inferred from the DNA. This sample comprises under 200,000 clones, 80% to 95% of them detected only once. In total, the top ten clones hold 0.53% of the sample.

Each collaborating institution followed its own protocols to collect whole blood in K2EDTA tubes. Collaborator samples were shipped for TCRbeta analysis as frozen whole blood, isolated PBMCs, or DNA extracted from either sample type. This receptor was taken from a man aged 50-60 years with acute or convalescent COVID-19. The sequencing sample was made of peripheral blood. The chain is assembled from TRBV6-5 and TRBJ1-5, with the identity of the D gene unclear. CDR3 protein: CASCSAGFNQPQHF. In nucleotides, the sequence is TGTGCCAGCTGTAGTGCGGGGTTCAATCAGCCCCAGCATTTT.